This is a list of T cell receptor beta chains from one sample in a study of T cell responses to AZD1222 COVID-19 vaccine. TCRdb's copy holds only in-frame clones and misses some; the assay was immunoSEQ multiplex PCR. This sample carries around 160,000 clones, under 95% of them seen once, and the ten largest clones take approximately 1.3%. The sequenced sample was peripheral blood, obtained 28 days after the second AZD1222 dose. These receptors came from an adult who received the AZD1222 COVID-19 vaccine. CDR3s include the opening cysteine and the closing phenylalanine or tryptophan. The order of the fields is J gene, clone size, D gene, V gene, CDR3 DNA, CDR3 protein. The D gene is left open where the match is weak. Rows may omit the clone size; those that give it use once, few, many or a size class.

>TRBJ1-5|-|-|TRBV2
TGTGCCAGCAGTGATACCGGCGGACGTCAGCCCCAGCATTTT
CASSDTGGRQPQHF
>TRBJ2-7|-|-|TRBV7-3
TGTGCCAGCAGCTTAAAACCAGCCGGGGAGCAGTACTTC
CASSLKPAGEQYF
>TRBJ1-2|-|-|TRBV5-1
TGCGCCAGCAGCTTGGGACAGGATAACTATGGCTACACCTTC
CASSLGQDNYGYTF
>TRBJ2-7|-|-|TRBV5-4
TGTGCCAGCAGGGAGACTCCTAGCTCCTACGAGCAGTACTTC
CASRETPSSYEQYF
>TRBJ2-3|-|-|TRBV6-4
TGTGCCAGCAGTGACTCGGGGGATACCTTTGGTACGCAGTATTTT
CASSDSGDTFGTQYF
>TRBJ1-3|-|-|TRBV19
TGTGCCAGTAGTATTATGGGACGAGGCTCTGGAAACACCATATATTTT
CASSIMGRGSGNTIYF
>TRBJ1-2|-|-|TRBV28
TGTGCCAGCAGTTTCCTCCCCTACCGCATTCACTATGGCTACACCTTC
CASSFLPYRIHYGYTF
>TRBJ2-5|-|-|TRBV3-1/TRBV3-2
TGTGCCAGCAGCCAAGGTCCCAGGAGAGGGGAGGAGACCCAGTACTTC
CASSQGPRRGEETQYF
>TRBJ2-1|once|TRBD2|TRBV4-1
TGCGCCAGCAGCCACCTAGCGGGGACAGATACTGAGCAGTTCTTC
CASSHLAGTDTEQFF
>TRBJ1-6|-|-|TRBV12-3/TRBV12-4
TGTGCCAGCAGTTTGTCGGGCGGACCACCCCTCCACTTT
CASSLSGGPPLHF
>TRBJ2-2|-|-|TRBV18
TGTGCCAGCTCACCACAGAGTAGGGAGCTGTTTTTT
CASSPQSRELFF
>TRBJ1-2|-|TRBD1|TRBV19
TGTGCCAGTAGTGACTACCGGGACAGCTCTAACTATGGCTACACCTTC
CASSDYRDSSNYGYTF
>TRBJ2-1|-|TRBD2|TRBV5-1
TGCGCCAGCAGCTTGGGGCGGGGGGAATACAATGAGCAGTTCTTC
CASSLGRGEYNEQFF
>TRBJ2-2|-|-|TRBV6-4
TGTGCCAGCAGTGAGGCTAGCGCTGACACCGGGGAGCTGTTTTTT
CASSEASADTGELFF
>TRBJ2-3|-|-|TRBV19
TGTGCCAGTAGCGGGAAGGCAGATACGCAGTATTTT
CASSGKADTQYF
>TRBJ1-3|once|-|TRBV6-5
TGTGCCAGCGGGGTGTCTGGAAACACCATATATTTT
CASGVSGNTIYF
>TRBJ1-6|-|TRBD1|TRBV28
TGTGCCAGCAGTCCGACCGCACATAGGGGGCCCTATAATTCACCCCTCCACTTT
CASSPTAHRGPYNSPLHF
>TRBJ2-2|-|-|TRBV4-1
TGCGCCAGCAGCCAAGCGGAGCACACCGGGGAGCTGTTTTTT
CASSQAEHTGELFF
>TRBJ1-4|few|-|TRBV29-1
TGCAGCGTCCCTCCCCCTAGGGGCAGAACTAATGAAAAACTGTTTTTT
CSVPPPRGRTNEKLFF
>TRBJ1-2|-|-|TRBV4-1
TGCGCCAGCAGCCAAGGGGTAGGTGGCTACACCTTC
CASSQGVGGYTF
>TRBJ1-1|-|-|TRBV7-6
TGTGCCAGCAGCTTAGGGGCGAACACTGAAGCTTTCTTT
CASSLGANTEAFF
>TRBJ1-1|-|-|TRBV5-1
TGCGCCAGCAGTTCGGGCCTAGATAACACTGAAGCTTTCTTT
CASSSGLDNTEAFF
>TRBJ2-1|-|-|TRBV7-9
TGTGCCAGCAGCAGGGCAAGCTCCTACAATGAGCAGTTCTTC
CASSRASSYNEQFF
>TRBJ2-5|few|-|TRBV7-9
TGTGCCAGCACCCCGGAGCTAGTGGAGACCCAGTACTTC
CASTPELVETQYF
>TRBJ1-1|-|-|TRBV27
TGTGCCAGCAGTTGGGTGGGGGGTGGCACTGAAGCTTTCTTT
CASSWVGGGTEAFF
>TRBJ2-6|-|-|TRBV7-8
TGTGCCAGCAGCTTAGATCCCGGGCACCTCTCTGGGGCCAACGTCCTGACTTTC
CASSLDPGHLSGANVLTF
>TRBJ1-1|-|-|TRBV7-9
TGTGCCAGCAGACTCTCTGAAGCTTTCTTT
CASRLSEAFF